The clone carrying this T cell receptor beta chain was seen a handful of times. This entry belongs to a study of blood T cell repertoires in COVID-19. Study at large: Donors in the United States, Italy and Spain gave samples during acute or convalescent COVID-19.

The CDR3 is 14 residues long. The trim removed 6 bases at V and 7 bases at J, leaving 6 bases unmatched. Germline CDR1 is MDHEN and CDR2 is SYDVKM. Sequenced by immunoSEQ multiplex PCR; TCRdb stores in-frame clones only, minus some. The repertoire holds about 330,000 clones, 80% to 90% seen once, with about 5% in the top ten. Residents of about two dozen US areas, aged about 18 to 95 years, made up the participants. Donors were grouped by their self-reported clinical history. The receptor's source is a man aged 25 to 40 who had recovered from COVID-19. The material sequenced was PBMCs or T cells enriched from blood (not recorded which). The chain carries TRBV28 and TRBJ1-4, with 9 bases that match TRBD1. The CDR3 nucleotides are TGTGCCAGCAGACTACAGGGGGCGGGTGAAAAACTGTTTTTT. This translates into CASRLQGAGEKLFF.